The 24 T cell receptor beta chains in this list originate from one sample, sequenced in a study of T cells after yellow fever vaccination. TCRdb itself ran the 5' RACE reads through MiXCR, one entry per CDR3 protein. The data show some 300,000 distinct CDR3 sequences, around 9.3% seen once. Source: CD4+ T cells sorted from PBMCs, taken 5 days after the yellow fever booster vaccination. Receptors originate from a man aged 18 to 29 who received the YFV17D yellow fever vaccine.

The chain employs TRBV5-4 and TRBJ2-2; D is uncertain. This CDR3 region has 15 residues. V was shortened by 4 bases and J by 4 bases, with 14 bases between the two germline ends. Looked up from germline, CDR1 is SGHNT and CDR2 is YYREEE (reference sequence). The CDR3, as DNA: TGTGCCAGCAGCCTAAGCGCGATGGTCACCGGGGAGCTGTTTTTT. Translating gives CASSLSAMVTGELFF.

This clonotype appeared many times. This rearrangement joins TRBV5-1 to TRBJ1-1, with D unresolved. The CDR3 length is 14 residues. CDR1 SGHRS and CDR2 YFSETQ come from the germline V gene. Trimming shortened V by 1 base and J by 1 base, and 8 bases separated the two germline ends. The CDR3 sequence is CASSLFGENTEAFF. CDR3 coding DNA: TGCGCCAGCAGCTTGTTTGGGGAGAACACTGAAGCTTTCTTT.

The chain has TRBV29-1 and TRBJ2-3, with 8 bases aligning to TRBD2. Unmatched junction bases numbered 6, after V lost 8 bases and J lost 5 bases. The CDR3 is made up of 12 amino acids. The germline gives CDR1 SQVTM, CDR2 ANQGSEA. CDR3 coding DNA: TGCAGCTGCGGGGGGCCGGGAGATACGCAGTATTTT. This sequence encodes CSCGGPGDTQYF.

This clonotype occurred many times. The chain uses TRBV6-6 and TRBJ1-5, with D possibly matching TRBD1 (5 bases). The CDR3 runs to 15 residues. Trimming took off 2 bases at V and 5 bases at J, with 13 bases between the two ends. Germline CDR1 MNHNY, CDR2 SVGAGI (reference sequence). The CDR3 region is CASSYANLGDQPQHF. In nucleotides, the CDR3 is TGTGCCAGCAGTTACGCCAATCTAGGGGATCAGCCCCAGCATTTT.

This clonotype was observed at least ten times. CDR3 sequence reads: CASSSGLAGGPTGELFF. Written as DNA, the CDR3 is TGTGCCAGCAGCTCGGGACTAGCGGGGGGGCCCACCGGGGAGCTGTTTTTT. The chain recombines TRBV11-2 with TRBJ2-2; 16 nucleotides align to TRBD2. The CDR3 runs to 17 residues. Germline V gives CDR1 SGHAT, CDR2 FQNNGV. V was clipped by 4 bases and J by 4 bases; unmatched bases: 3.

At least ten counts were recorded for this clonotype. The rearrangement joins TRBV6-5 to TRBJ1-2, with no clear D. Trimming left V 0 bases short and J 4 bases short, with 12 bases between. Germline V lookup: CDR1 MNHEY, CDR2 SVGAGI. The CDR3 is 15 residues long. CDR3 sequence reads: CASSYSTRVGYGYTF. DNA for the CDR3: TGTGCCAGCAGTTACTCGACGAGGGTGGGCTATGGCTACACCTTC.

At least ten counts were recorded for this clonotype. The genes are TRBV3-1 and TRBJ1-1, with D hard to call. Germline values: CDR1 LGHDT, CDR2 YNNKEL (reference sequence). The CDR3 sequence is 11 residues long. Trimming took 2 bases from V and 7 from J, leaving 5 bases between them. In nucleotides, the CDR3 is TGTGCCAGCAGCCAAAGGAGTGAAGCTTTCTTT. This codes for CASSQRSEAFF.

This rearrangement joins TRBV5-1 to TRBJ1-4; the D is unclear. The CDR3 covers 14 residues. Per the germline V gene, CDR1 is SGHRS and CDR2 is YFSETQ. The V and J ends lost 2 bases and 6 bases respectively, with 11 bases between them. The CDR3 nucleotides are TGCGCCAGCAGCTTTCGGGGAGTTGATGAAAAACTGTTTTTT. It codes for CASSFRGVDEKLFF.

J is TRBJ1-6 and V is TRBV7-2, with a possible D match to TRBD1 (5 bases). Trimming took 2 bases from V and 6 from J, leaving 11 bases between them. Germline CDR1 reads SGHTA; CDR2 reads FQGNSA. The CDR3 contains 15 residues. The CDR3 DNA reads TGTGCCAGCAGCTTACGGCAGGGAGGTAATTCACCCCTCCACTTT. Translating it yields CASSLRQGGNSPLHF.

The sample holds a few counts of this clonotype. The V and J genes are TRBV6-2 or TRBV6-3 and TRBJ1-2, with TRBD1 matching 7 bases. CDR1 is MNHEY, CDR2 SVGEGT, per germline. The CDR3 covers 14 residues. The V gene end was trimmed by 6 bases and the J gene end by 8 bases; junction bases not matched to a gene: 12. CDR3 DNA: TGTGCCAGCAGAACGACAGGGTCAGACGGGGGCTACACCTTC. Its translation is CASRTTGSDGGYTF.

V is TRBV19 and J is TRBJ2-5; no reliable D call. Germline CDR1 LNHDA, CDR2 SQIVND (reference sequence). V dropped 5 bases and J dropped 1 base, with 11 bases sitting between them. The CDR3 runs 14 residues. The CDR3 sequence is CASSFSTGQETQYF. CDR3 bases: TGTGCCAGTAGTTTCTCGACGGGCCAAGAGACCCAGTACTTC.

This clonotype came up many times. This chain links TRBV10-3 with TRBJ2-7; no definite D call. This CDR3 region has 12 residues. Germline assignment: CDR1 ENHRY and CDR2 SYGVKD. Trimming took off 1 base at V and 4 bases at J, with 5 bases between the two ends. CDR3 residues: CAISEFGYEQYV. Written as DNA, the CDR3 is TGTGCCATCAGTGAGTTTGGGTACGAGCAGTACGTC.

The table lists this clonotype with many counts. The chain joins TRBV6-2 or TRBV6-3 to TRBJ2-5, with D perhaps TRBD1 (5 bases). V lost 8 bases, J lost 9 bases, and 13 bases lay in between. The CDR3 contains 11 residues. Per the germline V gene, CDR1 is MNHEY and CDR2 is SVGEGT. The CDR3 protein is CASAIEGAQYF. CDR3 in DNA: TGTGCCAGCGCGATTGAAGGGGCCCAGTACTTC.

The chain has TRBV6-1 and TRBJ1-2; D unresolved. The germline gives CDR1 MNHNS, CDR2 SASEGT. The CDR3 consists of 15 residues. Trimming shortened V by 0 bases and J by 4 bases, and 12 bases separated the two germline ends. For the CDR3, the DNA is TGTGCCAGCAGTGAAGCATTGGGCAGAGTCTATGGCTACACCTTC. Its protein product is CASSEALGRVYGYTF.

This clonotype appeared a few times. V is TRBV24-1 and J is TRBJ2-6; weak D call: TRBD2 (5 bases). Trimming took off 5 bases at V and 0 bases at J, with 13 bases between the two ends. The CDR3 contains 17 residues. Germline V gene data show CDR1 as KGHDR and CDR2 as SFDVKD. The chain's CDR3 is CATSVPDGDSGANVLTF. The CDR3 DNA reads TGTGCCACCAGTGTCCCGGACGGGGACTCTGGGGCCAACGTCCTGACTTTC.

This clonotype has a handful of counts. The CDR3 coding sequence is TGTGCCAGCAGCTTATCGGGGGATGAGACCCAGTACTTC. Protein product: CASSLSGDETQYF. This chain connects TRBV7-9 to TRBJ2-5; TRBD2 is a possible D gene (6 bases). The V and J ends lost 2 bases and 5 bases respectively, with 9 bases between them. Germline V gives CDR1 SEHNR, CDR2 FQNEAQ (reference sequence). The CDR3 spans 13 residues.

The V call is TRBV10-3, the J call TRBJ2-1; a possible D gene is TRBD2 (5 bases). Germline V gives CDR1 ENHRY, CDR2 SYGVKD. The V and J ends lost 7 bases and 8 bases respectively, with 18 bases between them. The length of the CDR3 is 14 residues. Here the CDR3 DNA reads TGTGCCATCACCGAGAGGGCGGACCTGTATGAGCAGTTCTTC. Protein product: CAITERADLYEQFF.

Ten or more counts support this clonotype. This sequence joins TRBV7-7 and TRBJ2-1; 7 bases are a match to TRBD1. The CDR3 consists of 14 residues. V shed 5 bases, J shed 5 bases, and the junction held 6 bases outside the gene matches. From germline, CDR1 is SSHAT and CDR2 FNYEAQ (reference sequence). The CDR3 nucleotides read TGTGCCAGCAGCGCCGGGACAGCTAACAATGAGCAGTTCTTC. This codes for CASSAGTANNEQFF.

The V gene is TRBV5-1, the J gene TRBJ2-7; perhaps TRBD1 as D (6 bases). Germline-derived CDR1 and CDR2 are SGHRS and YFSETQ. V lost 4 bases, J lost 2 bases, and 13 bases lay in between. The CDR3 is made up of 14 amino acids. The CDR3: CASSPRTATYEQYF. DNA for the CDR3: TGCGCCAGCAGCCCCCGGACAGCCACCTACGAGCAGTACTTC.

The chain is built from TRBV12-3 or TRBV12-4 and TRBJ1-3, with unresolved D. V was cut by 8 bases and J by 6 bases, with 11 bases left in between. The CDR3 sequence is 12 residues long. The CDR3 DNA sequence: TGTGCCAGCGGAGTTAGGGTAAACACCATATATTTT. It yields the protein CASGVRVNTIYF.

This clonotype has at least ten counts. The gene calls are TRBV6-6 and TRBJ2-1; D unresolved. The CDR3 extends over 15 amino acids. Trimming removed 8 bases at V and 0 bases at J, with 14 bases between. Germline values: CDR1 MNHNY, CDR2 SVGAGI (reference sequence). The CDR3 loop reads CASLPGRSSYNEQFF. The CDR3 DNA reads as TGTGCCAGCCTCCCCGGAAGGAGCTCCTACAATGAGCAGTTCTTC.

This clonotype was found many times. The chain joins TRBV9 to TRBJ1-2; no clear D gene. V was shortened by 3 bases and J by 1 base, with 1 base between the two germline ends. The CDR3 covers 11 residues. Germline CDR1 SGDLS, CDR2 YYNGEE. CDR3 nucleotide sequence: TGTGCCAGCAGCGATAACTATGGCTACACCTTC. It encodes CASSDNYGYTF. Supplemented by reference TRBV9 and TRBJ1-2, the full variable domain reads DSGVTQTPKHLITATGQRVTLRCSPRSGDLSVYWYQQSLDQGLQFLIQYYNGEERAKGNILERFSAQQFPDLHSELNLSSLELGDSALYFCASSDNYGYTFGSGTRLTVV.

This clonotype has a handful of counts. In DNA form, the CDR3 reads TGTGCCAGCAGCTGGGAGCCGATAGGAGGGCACGAGCAGTACTTC. This sequence encodes CASSWEPIGGHEQYF. The chain uses TRBV5-6 and TRBJ2-7; tentative D call: TRBD2 (6 bases). The germline V gene has CDR1 SGHDT and CDR2 YYEEEE. Trimming left V 3 bases short and J 5 bases short, with 18 bases between. The CDR3 sequence is 15 residues long.

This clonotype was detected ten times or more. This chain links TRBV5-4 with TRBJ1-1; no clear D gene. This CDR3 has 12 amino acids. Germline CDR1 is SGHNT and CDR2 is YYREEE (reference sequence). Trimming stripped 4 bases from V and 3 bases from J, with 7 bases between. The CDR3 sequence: CASSRGDTEAFF. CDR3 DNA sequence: TGTGCCAGCAGCCGTGGTGACACTGAAGCTTTCTTT.